This entry is about one T cell receptor (beta chain). The data derive from a study of OX40 agonist ivuxolimab in advanced cancers. With 6 bases clipped from V and 6 bases from J, the junction kept 11 bases outside the gene matches. CDR1 and CDR2 from the germline V gene are MDHEN and SYDVKM. The CDR3 covers 16 residues. This table comes from immunoSEQ multiplex PCR, and its TCRdb copy is limited to in-frame clones, with some not included. The sample contains tens of thousands of clones, approximately 82% of which appear only once. Sequences were derived from CD4+ or CD8+ T cells sorted from blood, sampled in a trial of the OX40 agonist ivuxolimab. This sequence was found in an adult with an advanced solid tumor such as melanoma, head and neck, liver or kidney cancer. V is TRBV28 and J is TRBJ2-3; 11 nucleotides line up with TRBD1. CDR3 bases: TGTGCCAGCAGCGCCCTCGGGACAGGGGGAAGCGATACGCAGTATTTT. Translating it yields CASSALGTGGSDTQYF. Complete variable domain (other parts from reference TRBV28 and TRBJ2-3): DVKVTQSSRYLVKRTGEKVFLECVQDMDHENMFWYRQDPGLGLRLIYFSYDVKMKEKGDIPEGYSVSREKKERFSLILESASTNQTSMYLCASSALGTGGSDTQYFGPGTRLTVL.